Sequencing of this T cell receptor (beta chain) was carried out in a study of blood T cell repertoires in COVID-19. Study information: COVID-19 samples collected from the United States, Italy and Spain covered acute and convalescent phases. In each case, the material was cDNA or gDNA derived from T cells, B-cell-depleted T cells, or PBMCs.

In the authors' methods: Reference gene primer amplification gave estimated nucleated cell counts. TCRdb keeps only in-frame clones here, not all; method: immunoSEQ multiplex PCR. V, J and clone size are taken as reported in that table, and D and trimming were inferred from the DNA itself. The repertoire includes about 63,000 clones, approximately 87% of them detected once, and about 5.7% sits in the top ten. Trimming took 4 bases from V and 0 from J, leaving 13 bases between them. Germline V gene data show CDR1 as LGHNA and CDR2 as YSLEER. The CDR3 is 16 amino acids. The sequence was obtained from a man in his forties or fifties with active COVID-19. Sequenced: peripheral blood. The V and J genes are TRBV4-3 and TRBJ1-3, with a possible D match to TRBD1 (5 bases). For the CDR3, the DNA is TGCGCCAGCAGCCCTGACAGAAGAAACTCTGGAAACACCATATATTTT. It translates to CASSPDRRNSGNTIYF.